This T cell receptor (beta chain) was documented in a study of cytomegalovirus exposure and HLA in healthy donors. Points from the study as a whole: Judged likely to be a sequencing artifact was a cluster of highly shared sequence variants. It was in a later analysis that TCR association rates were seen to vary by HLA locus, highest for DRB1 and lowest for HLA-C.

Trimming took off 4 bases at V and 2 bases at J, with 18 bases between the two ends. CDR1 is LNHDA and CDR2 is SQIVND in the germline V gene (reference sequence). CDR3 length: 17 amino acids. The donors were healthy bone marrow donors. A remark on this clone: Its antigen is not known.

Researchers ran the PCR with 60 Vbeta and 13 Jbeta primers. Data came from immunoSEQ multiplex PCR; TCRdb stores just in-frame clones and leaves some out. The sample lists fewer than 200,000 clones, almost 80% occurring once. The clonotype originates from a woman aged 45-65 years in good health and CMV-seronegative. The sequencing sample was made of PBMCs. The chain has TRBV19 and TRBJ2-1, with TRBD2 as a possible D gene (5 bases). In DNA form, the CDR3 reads TGTGCCAGTAGTACCAGACCGGACTCATGGGCCTACAATGAGCAGTTCTTC. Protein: CASSTRPDSWAYNEQFF.